This T cell receptor (beta chain) was sequenced in a study of T-cell reconstitution after alpha-beta-depleted transplantation in children. Study-wide results and limits: Once a year had passed after transplant, T-cell counts and diversity came mostly from newly produced T cells. Expanded clones from the graft, numbering several hundred, reportedly supplied alpha-beta T cells about two months after transplant. After transplant, high TCRbeta diversity at day 60 in some patients arose from surviving recipient T cells and thymic progenitors.

Turning to this clonotype: Its target is unknown.

As it was prepared, the TCRbeta library received unique molecular identifiers. MiXCR was run by TCRdb on the PCR reads, yielding one entry per CDR3 protein. The data contain 200,000 to 300,000 distinct CDR3 sequences, roughly 24% of them singletons. This CDR3 spans 12 amino acids. Germline values: CDR1 SQVTM, CDR2 ANQGSEA. V lost 2 bases to trimming and J lost 13 bases; unmatched junction nucleotides: 9. The chain has TRBV29-1 and TRBJ2-5; 8 bases align to TRBD2. The sequence was collected from a girl aged 2 to 9 with Fanconi anemia, due to receive a stem cell transplant. Sample: PBMCs, taken before TCRalphabeta/CD19-depleted stem cell transplant. For the CDR3, the DNA is TGCAGCGTTGAAATCTCCGGGAGGGCCCCGTACTTC. Protein product: CSVEISGRAPYF.